This T cell receptor (beta chain) derives from a study of blood T cell repertoires in COVID-19 (TCRdb year 2020). Looking at the study overall: Collaborator samples came from the United States, Italy and Spain and covered acute and convalescent phases of COVID-19. The material from the prospective study consisted of cDNA or gDNA derived from T cells, B-cell-depleted T cells, or PBMCs. Subjects who had been exposed to COVID-19, were actively infected with it, or had recovered from it provided the deeply sampled blood TCRbeta repertoires that made up the dataset. The repertoires were made available in a free public database intended to serve as a resource for research on the immune response to SARS-CoV-2. The samples were drawn from the first 160 participants of the ongoing ImmuneRACE study and from roughly 1,300 subjects provided by 6 global collaborators. Sample metadata almost always included a de-identified subject ID, COVID-19 status, age in years and sex. Where available, HLA class I and class II types were obtained from metadata supplied by the sample provider rather than from assay-based typing.

TCRbeta CDR3 regions were amplified from genomic DNA using the immunoSEQ Assay, a bias-controlled multiplex PCR. Per the original workflow: Within the assay, amplification of reference gene primers was used to estimate how many nucleated cells each sample contained. To quantify the absolute abundance of each unique TCRbeta CDR3 rearrangement, sequence reads were collapsed and filtered. Productive Simpson clonality was computed per sample as the square root of Simpson's diversity index over productive rearrangements. TCRdb obtained this table from immuneACCESS and retained in-frame rearrangements with V and J assigned. These tables miss some clones; where compared with another copy, unresolved V genes account for less than half of the shortfall, and the remainder is unexplained. V, J and clone size are taken as reported in that table, and D and trimming were inferred from the DNA itself. The sample yields 50,000 or so clones; roughly 84% were counted once. 6.5% of the sample is in the top ten clones.

Whole blood was collected in K2EDTA tubes by collaborating institutions according to the institutions' own protocols. For TCRbeta analysis, collaborators shipped samples in one of three forms: frozen whole blood, isolated PBMCs, or DNA extracted from either of those sample types. On this clone itself: What antigen it recognizes has not been identified. Qualities for individual bases were not recorded, and no much larger clone is one base off.

What the work shows at the level of the full study, not this receptor alone: How much clinical and demographic metadata was included differed by source and by participant, and the metadata was provided uncurated.

For CDR1 and CDR2, the germline V gene (reference sequence) lists LNHDA and SQIVND. Including the terminal cysteine and phenylalanine, the CDR3 comprises 16 residues. CDR3 DNA only is kept here, 48 bases in frame from base 1. The V end gives up 5 bases and the J end 1 base, leaving 8 bases in the junction not matched to a gene. What was sequenced was peripheral blood. The receptor's source is a man aged 45-65 years with active COVID-19. Here the chain combines TRBV19 and TRBJ2-3; TRBD1 aligns with 8 central bases. Read as DNA, the sequence is TGTGCCAGTAGTGATCGGACAGGGATGGGCACAGATACGCAGTATTTT. Its amino acids are CASSDRTGMGTDTQYF.